The 22 T cell receptor beta chains given below trace back to one sample, sequenced in a study of cytomegalovirus exposure and HLA in healthy donors. Both 60 Vbeta primers and 13 Jbeta primers went into the PCR. Assay: immunoSEQ multiplex PCR; the TCRdb copy retains only in-frame clones and omits some. This sample has about 150,000 clones, with 75% to 90% found just once. Sequencing was performed on PBMCs. Receptor source: a male donor in good health and CMV-seropositive.

The chain combines TRBV18 with TRBJ2-1; maybe TRBD2 (6 bases). Germline assignment: CDR1 KGHSH and CDR2 LQKENI. V was pared by 3 bases and J by 0 bases, with 21 bases between. The CDR3 length is 19 residues. In nucleotides, the CDR3 is TGTGCCAGCTCACCTCCCTATGTCAGCGGGTCGACCTCCTACAATGAGCAGTTCTTC. It is translated as CASSPPYVSGSTSYNEQFF. The whole variable domain, filled in from reference TRBV18 and TRBJ2-1, reads NAGVMQNPRHLVRRRGQEARLRCSPMKGHSHVYWYRQLPEEGLKFMVYLQKENIIDESGMPKERFSAEFPKEGPSILRIQQVVRGDSAAYFCASSPPYVSGSTSYNEQFFGPGTRLTVL.

In the case of this clone: The junction shows a germline mismatch at one end, possibly a read error. The V gene is TRBV5-6, the J gene TRBJ2-3; 9 nucleotides line up with TRBD2. The CDR3 spans 15 residues. Germline-derived CDR1 and CDR2 are SGHDT and YYEEEE. The chain's CDR3 is CASSLVTSGTDTQYF. The CDR3 DNA follows: TGTGCTAGCAGCTTGGTTACTAGCGGGACAGATACGCAGTATTTT.

This rearrangement joins TRBV27 to TRBJ2-3, with TRBD1 identical over 8 bases. CDR1 and CDR2 from the germline V gene are MNHEY and SMNVEV (reference sequence). J lost 4 bases, V lost 2 bases, and 11 bases had no gene match. This CDR3 is 17 amino acids long. For the CDR3, the DNA is TGTGCCAGCAGTTTACACCTCCGGGACAGGACGGCAGATACGCAGTATTTT. Its protein is CASSLHLRDRTADTQYF.

J is TRBJ2-3 and V is TRBV27, with D perhaps matching TRBD2 (7 bases). CDR1 is MNHEY, CDR2 SMNVEV, per germline (reference sequence). V lost 1 base, J lost 2 bases, and 10 bases lay in between. The length of the CDR3 is 15 residues. The CDR3 coding sequence is TGTGCCAGCAGTTTATGGGGGGGGGCCACAGATACGCAGTATTTT. It yields the protein CASSLWGGATDTQYF.

This sequence joins TRBV6-5 and TRBJ2-7; TRBD2 matches 8 bases. Germline CDR1 MNHEY, CDR2 SVGAGI. V was pared by 6 bases and J by 2 bases, with 9 bases of the junction left unmatched. There are 15 residues in the CDR3. For the CDR3, the DNA is TGTGCCAGCAGGAAAGAGCGGGAGCTAACCTACGAGCAGTACTTC. It is translated as CASRKERELTYEQYF.

With regard to this clone: Compared with germline, one end of the junction differs, possibly owing to a read error. This chain connects TRBV7-9 to TRBJ2-1, with D unresolved. Germline CDR1 and CDR2: SEHNR and FQNEAQ (reference sequence). The length of the CDR3 is 15 residues. DNA for the CDR3: TGTACCAGCAGACCGACATCCCACTCCTCCAATGAGCAGTTCTTC. It yields the protein CTSRPTSHSSNEQFF.

This clone came up once. The genes are TRBV5-4 and TRBJ1-1; the D gene is possibly TRBD1 (6 bases). V lost 7 bases and J lost 4, with 8 bases in between. There are 11 residues in the CDR3. CDR1 and CDR2 (germline): SGHNT, YYREEE (reference sequence). The CDR3 is CASRRGTEAFF. The CDR3 nucleotides read TGTGCCAGCCGCAGGGGCACTGAAGCTTTCTTT.

The chain recombines TRBV9 with TRBJ2-7, with 9 bases aligning to TRBD2. Per the germline V gene, CDR1 is SGDLS and CDR2 is YYNGEE. The CDR3 extends over 16 amino acids. The trim removed 3 bases at V and 4 bases at J, leaving 11 bases unmatched. The CDR3 DNA sequence: TGTGCCAGCAGCGCGAGGCCTAGCGGGACTAATTACGAGCAGTACTTC. Translating gives CASSARPSGTNYEQYF. Full variable domain (outside the CDR3, taken from reference TRBV9 and TRBJ2-7): DSGVTQTPKHLITATGQRVTLRCSPRSGDLSVYWYQQSLDQGLQFLIQYYNGEERAKGNILERFSAQQFPDLHSELNLSSLELGDSALYFCASSARPSGTNYEQYFGPGTRLTVT.

The CDR3 region is CASSVEGTSGVGNTGELFF. The CDR3 region has the DNA TGTGCCAGCAGCGTAGAGGGAACTAGCGGGGTAGGGAACACCGGGGAGCTGTTTTTT. The V and J genes are TRBV9 and TRBJ2-2; 10 positions agree with TRBD2. V dropped 0 bases and J dropped 1; count of bases not matched to a gene: 9. This CDR3 is 19 amino acids long. Germline values: CDR1 SGDLS, CDR2 YYNGEE.

Concerning this clone itself: One end of the junction is discordant with germline, which a read error may explain. V and J are TRBV7-9 and TRBJ2-1; possible D gene TRBD2, 5 bases. The CDR3 totals 12 residues. Germline V gene lookup returns CDR1 SEHNR and CDR2 FQNEAQ (reference sequence). This chain's CDR3 is CAPGSSHNEQFF. In nucleotides, the CDR3 is TGTGCCCCGGGGAGCTCCCACAATGAGCAGTTCTTC.

This clone has only one observation. This chain connects TRBV10-3 to TRBJ1-2; D not resolved. Between the trimmed V and J ends, which lost 8 bases and 5 bases, there was a span of 6 bases. From germline, CDR1 is ENHRY and CDR2 SYGVKD. The CDR3 sequence is 10 residues long. The CDR3 region has the DNA TGTGCCATCGGGGAGTATGGCTACACCTTC. Translation: CAIGEYGYTF.

The rearrangement joins TRBV30 to TRBJ1-5, with 11 bases fitting TRBD1. Germline V gives CDR1 GTSNPN, CDR2 SVGIG (reference sequence). The CDR3 length is 18 residues. Losses at the gene ends were 2 bases for V and 2 bases for J; bases not matched to a gene: 11. CDR3 sequence (DNA): TGTGCCTGGAGTTGGGGGACAGGGGGAAGGCGAGGCAATCAGCCCCAGCATTTT. Its translation: CAWSWGTGGRRGNQPQHF.

The chain carries TRBV5-1 and TRBJ2-7, with D possibly matching TRBD1 (5 bases). This CDR3 comprises 13 residues. Germline CDR1 reads SGHRS; CDR2 reads YFSETQ. Trimming cost V 2 bases and J 7 bases, with 13 bases left between them. The CDR3 loop is CASSLWGPWEQYF. The DNA of the CDR3 is TGCGCCAGCAGCTTATGGGGCCCCTGGGAGCAGTACTTC. Filled out from reference TRBV5-1 and TRBJ2-7, the complete variable domain reads KAGVTQTPRYLIKTRGQQVTLSCSPISGHRSVSWYQQTPGQGLQFLFEYFSETQRNKGNFPGRFSGRQFSNSRSEMNVSTLELGDSALYLCASSLWGPWEQYFGPGTRLTVT.

This chain connects TRBV15 to TRBJ1-1, with D possibly TRBD1 on 6 matching bases. Trimming left V 6 bases short and J 5 bases short, with 13 bases between. Germline lookup yields CDR1 LNHNV and CDR2 YYDKDF (reference sequence). The CDR3 has 13 residues. The CDR3 DNA reads as TGTGCCACCAGTAGGGGGTTGGATACTGAAGCTTTCTTT. It is translated as CATSRGLDTEAFF.

V and J are TRBV2 and TRBJ2-7; 9 bases are a match to TRBD1. This CDR3 has 13 residues. Per germline, CDR1 SNHLY and CDR2 FYNNEI. With 8 bases clipped from V and 2 bases from J, the junction kept 4 bases outside the gene matches. CDR3 protein: CASPGTGPYEQYF. CDR3 DNA: TGTGCCAGCCCTGGGACAGGGCCCTACGAGCAGTACTTC.

The chain joins TRBV4-1 to TRBJ1-1, with a weak D call TRBD1 (5 bases). This CDR3 has 15 residues. The V gene lost 3 bases and the J gene lost 5 bases, with 16 bases spanning the gap. Germline CDR1 is MGHRA and CDR2 is YSYEKL. CDR3 sequence (DNA): TGCGCCAGCAGCCAGGGGCTTGTTATGTCGACTGAAGCTTTCTTT. It codes for CASSQGLVMSTEAFF.

This clone turned up a few times. The chain links TRBV10-3 to TRBJ2-3, with 9 bases fitting TRBD2. Looked up from germline, CDR1 is ENHRY and CDR2 is SYGVKD. The junction had 8 bases not matched to a gene; V was cut back by 2 bases and J by 2 bases. The CDR3 has 17 amino acids. CDR3 sequence reads: CAISEEDLAGHTDTQYF. The CDR3 DNA sequence: TGTGCCATCAGTGAGGAGGATCTAGCGGGACACACAGATACGCAGTATTTT.

This chain joins TRBV5-1 and TRBJ2-1, with D hard to call. V was cut by 0 bases and J by 0 bases, with 7 bases left in between. Germline V lookup: CDR1 SGHRS, CDR2 YFSETQ. This CDR3 comprises 15 residues. This chain's CDR3 is CASSLVASSYNEQFF. The CDR3 nucleotides are TGCGCCAGCAGCTTGGTCGCTAGCTCCTACAATGAGCAGTTCTTC.

The V and J genes are TRBV9 and TRBJ1-2, with D possibly TRBD1 on 5 matching bases. The CDR3 runs to 15 residues. The ends were cut back, 3 bases at V and 0 bases at J, with 12 bases in the middle. Germline V gene sequence: CDR1 SGDLS, CDR2 YYNGEE. CDR3 sequence reads: CASSAGHSSNYGYTF. CDR3 DNA sequence: TGTGCCAGCAGCGCCGGACACTCGTCTAACTATGGCTACACCTTC. Looking up the rest from reference TRBV9 and TRBJ1-2 gives the full variable domain: DSGVTQTPKHLITATGQRVTLRCSPRSGDLSVYWYQQSLDQGLQFLIQYYNGEERAKGNILERFSAQQFPDLHSELNLSSLELGDSALYFCASSAGHSSNYGYTFGSGTRLTVV.

This clone has just one count. The J gene is TRBJ2-3, the V gene TRBV28; 11 bases match TRBD1. V dropped 5 bases and J dropped 1; count of bases not matched to a gene: 2. Germline values: CDR1 MDHEN, CDR2 SYDVKM. The CDR3 spans 15 residues. CDR3 nucleotide sequence: TGTGCCAGCAGTCCGGGACAGGGGGGCACAGATACGCAGTATTTT. This encodes CASSPGQGGTDTQYF.

The chain joins TRBV5-1 to TRBJ2-4, with 7 bases identical to TRBD1. The CDR3 has 14 residues. J was trimmed by 5 bases and V by 5 bases; bases with no gene match: 7. The V gene's germline CDR1 is SGHRS and CDR2 YFSETQ. The CDR3 DNA sequence: TGCGCCAGCAGTCCCGGACAGGTACAAAACATTCAGTACTTC. Its protein is CASSPGQVQNIQYF. Variable domain in full (rest from reference TRBV5-1 and TRBJ2-4): KAGVTQTPRYLIKTRGQQVTLSCSPISGHRSVSWYQQTPGQGLQFLFEYFSETQRNKGNFPGRFSGRQFSNSRSEMNVSTLELGDSALYLCASSPGQVQNIQYFGAGTRLSVL.

This clone has more than one count but fewer than ten. The chain combines TRBV27 with TRBJ2-5, with D perhaps being TRBD1 or TRBD2 (5 bases each). The end of the DNA is better explained by TRBJ2-7, so the J call may be wrong. The CDR3 runs 13 residues. Germline V lookup: CDR1 MNHEY, CDR2 SMNVEV (reference sequence). CDR3 coding DNA: TGTGCCAGCAGTTTATCGGGGGCCTACGAGCAGTACTTC. It translates to CASSLSGAYEQYF.